This T cell receptor (beta chain) stems from a study of molecular identifiers for immune sequencing clone quantification. Germline CDR1 and CDR2: LNHDA and SQIVND (reference sequence). CDR3 length: 12 amino acids. Worth noting for this clonotype: The antigen is not known. This likely traces to a read error, being one base from a far larger clone.

TCRdb re-analysed the PCR reads in MiXCR, keeping a single row per CDR3 protein. The profile shows hundreds of thousands of distinct CDR3 sequences, roughly 23% of them singletons. Overall study results and limits: For effector cells, clones above 20 RNA copies held over 97% of molecules; for naive cells, under 1%.

Sequencing was performed on naive CD8+ T cells from blood, with Jurkat cell RNA spiked in. The subset is: FACS-sorted CD8+CD4-CCR7+CD45RA+ naive T cells. This rearrangement joins TRBV19 to TRBJ1-1; D remains ambiguous. The TCR was taken from a human donor in good health. Some libraries in this study had Jurkat cell RNA spiked in. For the CDR3, the DNA is TGTGCCAGTAGCCCACGGAACACTGAAGCTTTGTTT. Translation gives CASSPRNTEALF.